This record covers a single T cell receptor beta chain. Its antigen is unknown. Within one base of it there is no much larger clone, and no base qualities were kept. The CDR3 regions of human TCRbeta chains were analyzed by immunosequencing. The paper's data handling went like this. TCRs in the repertoires were compared against a reference library of SARS-CoV-2-specific TCRs that had been generated with the MIRA antigen-specificity platform. Breadth was defined as the fraction of unique TCRs that were SARS-CoV-2-associated, and depth was defined as the fraction of total T cells that were SARS-CoV-2-associated. Each spike-specific TCR was assigned to its reactive spike region and to a CD4 or CD8 class using the MIRA data. Log10-transformed breadth and depth values were compared by one-way ANOVA with Sidak's multiple comparisons tests. TCRdb provides this immuneACCESS table in a form limited to in-frame rearrangements. Some clones are lacking; in checked studies, under half of them reflect an unresolved V gene, and why the rest are absent is not known. V and J calls and clone size are those listed in that table; D and trimming were worked out from the DNA. In all, the sample holds 150,000 to 200,000 clones, and approximately 90% of those were seen once. 25% to 30% of the sample goes to the ten largest clones.

Trimming takes 3 bases off V and 2 bases off J; junction bases not matched to a gene: 2. For CDR1 and CDR2, the germline V gene lists SGDLS and YYNGEE. The CDR3 spans 14 residues, from the cysteine through the phenylalanine. Only CDR3 DNA remains: 42 bases, in frame from the first base. This record belongs to a study of T cell responses to AZD1222 COVID-19 vaccine (dated by TCRdb to 2020 to 2023). General notes on the study: TCR sequencing was performed for 230 to 250 trial participants, of whom about 200 were given two doses of AZD1222 and 26 were given two doses of MenACWY control vaccine. Trial participants were enrolled by age into 18-55, 56-69 and 70-plus year subgroups, with roughly 160, 29 and 62 TCR-sequenced participants respectively. The investigation overall reported the following: Most participants were white British and females outnumbered males, and the authors suggested that clonal diversity may have been underestimated. In the small 56-69-year group, the increase in depth fell short of significance, most likely because of low power. Vaccine-associated CD4 TCRs spanned the whole spike protein, with dominant responses in regions 160-218 and 743-854. After two AZD1222 doses, spike-specific TCR breadth and depth were significantly higher than at day 0 and than in MenACWY recipients. Because no day 14 peak-response samples were available, repertoires were characterized only after the peak T cell response. Nearly half of unique spike-specific TCRs reportedly recognized epitopes outside regions mutated in the B.1.351 and B.1.1.7 variants. Conclusions about previously exposed vaccinees are limited, since just 6 or 7 AZD1222 recipients were seropositive for SARS-CoV-2 at baseline.

What the time point label conveys for this sample: about 28 days (+/-7) after the second vaccine dose. AZD1222 recipients with second doses at about 4 weeks or about 12 weeks were pooled, because spike-specific TCR depth and breadth did not differ between schedules. Samples from vaccinated people were obtained from the UK trials COV001 and COV002, which included a single-blind randomized controlled phase 2/3 trial of AZD1222 (ChAdOx1 nCoV-19) in healthy adults. For TCRbeta chain sequencing, PBMC samples from trial participants were taken at day 0 and at day 28 after the second dose. The chain is made from TRBV9 and TRBJ1-5; the central 7 bases match TRBD1. The TCR originated in an adult who received the AZD1222 COVID-19 vaccine. The material was peripheral blood, obtained 28 days after the second AZD1222 dose. CDR3 reads: CASSGGTGNQPQHF. The DNA reads TGTGCCAGCAGCGGTGGGACAGGCAATCAGCCCCAGCATTTT.